This TCR beta chain is drawn from a study of blood T cell repertoires in COVID-19. In the study overall: Sites across the United States, Italy and Spain contributed samples from acute and convalescent COVID-19. T cells, B-cell-depleted T cells, or PBMCs supplied cDNA or gDNA.

While infection was still active, Seattle patients were enrolled and then followed longitudinally. Germline V CDR1 and CDR2: LNHDA, SQIVND (reference sequence). The CDR3 length is 18 residues. With V trimmed by 5 bases and J by 1 base, 16 bases remained unmatched. Methods used by the authors: Nucleated cell counts were estimated from reference gene primer amplification. Generated by immunoSEQ multiplex PCR, the TCRdb table keeps only in-frame clones and is missing some. V and J calls and clone size come straight from that table; D and trimming were deduced from the DNA. The profile covers approximately 200,000 clones, with around 95% appearing a single time and 0.76% taken by the ten largest.

This TCR came from a man younger than 40 with COVID-19, enrolled during active disease. The rearrangement links TRBV19 to TRBJ1-1; 7 positions match TRBD1. Sequencing was performed on peripheral blood. The CDR3 protein is CASSYTGDAVGRNTEAFF. CDR3 bases: TGTGCCAGTAGTTACACAGGGGATGCTGTAGGAAGGAACACTGAAGCTTTCTTT.